This T cell receptor beta chain comes out of a study of OX40 agonist ivuxolimab in advanced cancers. Details on this clone: Its antigen is not identified.

CDR3 length: 16 residues. Trimming cost V 3 bases and J 4 bases, with 16 bases left between them. The germline V gene has CDR1 KGHSH and CDR2 LQKENI. Measured with immunoSEQ multiplex PCR; TCRdb has only the in-frame clones, and not every one. The sample includes about 86,000 clones, around 90% seen only once; the top ten take less than 1.5%. Study-level results: Relatively little clonal expansion, among the lowest observed, appeared in partial responders at 0.1-3.0 mg/kg. Researchers report that CD8+ T cells had, on average, more expanded clones than CD4+.

Individuals having autoimmune disease history or systemic immunosuppression were not enrolled. The sequence derives from an adult with an advanced solid tumor such as melanoma, head and neck, liver or kidney cancer. This chain uses TRBV18 with TRBJ1-5; possibly TRBD1 for D (5 bases). Sequenced here: CD4+ or CD8+ T cells sorted from blood, sampled in a trial of the OX40 agonist ivuxolimab. The CDR3 nucleotides are TGTGCCAGCTCACCCGAGGGAGGGGCTAATAATCAGCCCCAGCATTTT. Translated: CASSPEGGANNQPQHF. Full variable domain (remainder filled in from reference TRBV18 and TRBJ1-5): NAGVMQNPRHLVRRRGQEARLRCSPMKGHSHVYWYRQLPEEGLKFMVYLQKENIIDESGMPKERFSAEFPKEGPSILRIQQVVRGDSAAYFCASSPEGGANNQPQHFGDGTRLSIL.